Here is one T cell receptor (beta chain) with its context. The CDR3 runs 12 residues. Deletions cut 4 bases from V and 4 bases from J, with 6 bases between. The germline CDR1 and CDR2 sequences are SGHDT and YYEEEE. This record comes from a study of blood T cell repertoires in COVID-19. On the study more broadly: Italy, Spain and the United States were the sources of the convalescent and acute COVID-19 samples.

This table comes from immunoSEQ multiplex PCR, and its TCRdb copy is limited to in-frame clones, with some not included. Of roughly 400,000 clones listed, nearly 90% are singletons. Up to 2 weeks before entering the study, exposed participants had met a COVID-19 case. The receptor's source is a woman under 30 who had been exposed to COVID-19. This chain joins TRBV5-6 and TRBJ2-1; tentative D call: TRBD2 (5 bases). The sequenced sample consisted of PBMCs or T cells enriched from blood (not recorded which). This CDR3 reads CASSRGYNEQFF. The CDR3 region has the DNA TGTGCCAGCAGCCGCGGGTACAATGAGCAGTTCTTC.